This T cell receptor beta chain was recovered during a study of circulating CD8 cells and anti-PD-1 response in melanoma. Study overall: Every 2 weeks, patients got 3 mg/kg nivolumab intravenously. Study results and caveats: Clonotype sharing was highest between DPOS and TIGIT subsets.

CDR3 length: 13 residues. Germline CDR1 and CDR2: SGHTS and YDEGEE. V lost 2 bases and J lost 5, with 11 bases in between. Four subsets defined by PD-1 and/or TIGIT were sorted from live CD3+CD8+TCRalphabeta+ cells. The QIAseq Immune Repertoire TCR panel built the libraries from roughly 15 ng of total RNA. TCRdb re-derived calls from the reads in MiXCR, one entry per CDR3 protein. The table records hundreds of distinct CDR3 sequences, under 11% of them present only once. In its sample, this clonotype ranks as large. The target antigen is unknown. Sequenced here: CD8+ T cells from PBMCs, sampled at baseline or after one month of anti-PD-1 therapy (not recorded which). This sequence was found in a human donor with melanoma. V usage is TRBV5-8 and J usage is TRBJ2-7; D might be TRBD1 (6 bases). CDR3 sequence: CASSFTNRDEQYF. The DNA of the CDR3 is TGTGCCAGCAGCTTTACAAACAGGGACGAGCAGTACTTC.